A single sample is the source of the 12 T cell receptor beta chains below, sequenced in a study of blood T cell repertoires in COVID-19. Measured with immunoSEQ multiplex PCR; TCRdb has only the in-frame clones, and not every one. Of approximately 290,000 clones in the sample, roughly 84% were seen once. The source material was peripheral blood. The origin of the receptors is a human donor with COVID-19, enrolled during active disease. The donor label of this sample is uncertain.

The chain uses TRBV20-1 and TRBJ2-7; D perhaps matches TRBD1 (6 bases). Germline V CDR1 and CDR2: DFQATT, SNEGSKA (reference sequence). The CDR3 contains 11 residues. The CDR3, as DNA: TGCAGCGCAGGGGTGGTAAGCGAGCAGTACTTC. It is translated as CSAGVVSEQYF.

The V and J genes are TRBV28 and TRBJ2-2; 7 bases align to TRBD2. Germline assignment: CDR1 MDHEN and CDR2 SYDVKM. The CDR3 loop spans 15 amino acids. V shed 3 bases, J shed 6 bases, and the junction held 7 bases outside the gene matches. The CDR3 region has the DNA TGTGCCAGCAGTTTTTTGGCGGGAGCGGCCGGGGAGCTGTTTTTT. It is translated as CASSFLAGAAGELFF.

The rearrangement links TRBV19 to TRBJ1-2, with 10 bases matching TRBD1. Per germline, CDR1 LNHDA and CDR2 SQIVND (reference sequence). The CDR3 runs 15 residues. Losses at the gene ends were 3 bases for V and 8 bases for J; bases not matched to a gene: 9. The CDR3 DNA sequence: TGTGCCAGTAGTATGGTGGGACAGGGGAATGGAGGCTACACCTTC. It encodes CASSMVGQGNGGYTF.

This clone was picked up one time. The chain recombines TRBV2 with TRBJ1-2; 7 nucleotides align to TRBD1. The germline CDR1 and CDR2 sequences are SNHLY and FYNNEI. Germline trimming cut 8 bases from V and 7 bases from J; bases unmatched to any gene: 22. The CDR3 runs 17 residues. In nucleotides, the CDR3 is TGTGCCAGCCGTTGGGCAGGGGGTGGTTCAGGATCAGTTGGCTACACCTTC. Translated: CASRWAGGGSGSVGYTF.

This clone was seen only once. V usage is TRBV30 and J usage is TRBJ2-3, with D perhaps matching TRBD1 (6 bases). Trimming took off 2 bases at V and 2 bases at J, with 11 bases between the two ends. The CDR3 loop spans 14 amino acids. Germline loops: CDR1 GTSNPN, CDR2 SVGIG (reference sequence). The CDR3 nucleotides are TGTGCCTGGAGTTCCCAGGGGATCACAGATACGCAGTATTTT. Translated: CAWSSQGITDTQYF.

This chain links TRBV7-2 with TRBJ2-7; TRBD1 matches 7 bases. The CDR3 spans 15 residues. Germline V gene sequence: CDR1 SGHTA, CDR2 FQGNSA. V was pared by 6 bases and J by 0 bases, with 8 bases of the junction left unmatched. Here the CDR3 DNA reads TGTGCCAGCAGTACCTCCGGACAGGCCTCCTACGAGCAGTACTTC. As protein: CASSTSGQASYEQYF.

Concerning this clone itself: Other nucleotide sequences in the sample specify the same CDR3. Written as DNA, the CDR3 is TGCGCCAGCAGCCTTGGACTAGCGGGAGCAAATGAGCAGTTCTTC. Amino acid sequence: CASSLGLAGANEQFF. The chain links TRBV5-1 to TRBJ2-1, with 13 nucleotides matching TRBD2. CDR3 length: 15 residues. From germline, CDR1 is SGHRS and CDR2 YFSETQ. V gave up 4 bases and J gave up 7 bases; unmatched junction bases: 5.

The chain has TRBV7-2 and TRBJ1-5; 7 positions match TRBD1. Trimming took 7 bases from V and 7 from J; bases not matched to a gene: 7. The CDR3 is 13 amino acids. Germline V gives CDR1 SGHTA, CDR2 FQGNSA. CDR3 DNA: TGTGCCAGCACCACTGACAGGGACCAGCCCCAGCATTTT. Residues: CASTTDRDQPQHF.

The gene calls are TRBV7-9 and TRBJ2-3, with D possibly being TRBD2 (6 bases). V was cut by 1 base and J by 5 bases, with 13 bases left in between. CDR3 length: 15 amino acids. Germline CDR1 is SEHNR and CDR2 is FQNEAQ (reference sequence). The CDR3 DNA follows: TGTGCCAGCAGCTTAGTTATGGGGACTGGAGATACGCAGTATTTT. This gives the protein CASSLVMGTGDTQYF.

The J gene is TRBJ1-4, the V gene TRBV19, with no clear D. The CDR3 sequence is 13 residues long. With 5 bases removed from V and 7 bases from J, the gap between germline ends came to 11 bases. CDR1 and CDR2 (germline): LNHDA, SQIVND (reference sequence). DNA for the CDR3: TGTGCCAGTAGTTCGGGGATTGGTGAAAAACTGTTTTTT. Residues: CASSSGIGEKLFF.

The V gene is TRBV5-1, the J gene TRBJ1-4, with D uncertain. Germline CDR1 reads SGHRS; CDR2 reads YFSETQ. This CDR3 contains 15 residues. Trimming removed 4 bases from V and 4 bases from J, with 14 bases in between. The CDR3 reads CASSPASRDNEKLFF. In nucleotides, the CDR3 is TGCGCCAGCAGCCCCGCGAGTCGGGATAATGAAAAACTGTTTTTT.

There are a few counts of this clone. CDR3 in amino acids: CASSVWPGQGGYGYTF. The CDR3 DNA is TGTGCCAGCAGCGTTTGGCCGGGACAGGGGGGCTATGGCTACACCTTC. The chain combines TRBV9 with TRBJ1-2; 11 nucleotides line up with TRBD1. This CDR3 is built from 16 residues. The trim removed 2 bases at V and 4 bases at J, leaving 7 bases unmatched. The germline gives CDR1 SGDLS, CDR2 YYNGEE.